What follows are 24 T cell receptor beta chains derived from one specimen sequenced in a study of regulatory T cells in long-lasting Graves disease. Relying on iRepertoire HTBI primers and Arm-PCR of CDR3 regions, the team built TCR beta libraries. In TCRdb, the multiplex PCR reads were re-called with MiXCR into one record per CDR3 protein. Among some 370,000 distinct CDR3 sequences listed, approximately 25% were seen once. Described time point: persistent/refractory GD, antithyroid drugs over 5 years with positive TRAb. Preparation of the TCR library used RNA extracted from PBMCs. The sample in question was peripheral blood mononuclear cells (PBMCs), obtained when the disease was refractory, from a patient treated with antithyroid drugs. These receptors came from a woman in her thirties or forties with Graves disease.

This clonotype was detected ten times or more. The CDR3 sequence is CASSSRLDVFDRGSLEQYF. DNA of the CDR3: TGTGCCAGCAGCTCACGCCTCGATGTTTTCGACCGGGGCAGCCTGGAGCAGTACTTC. This rearrangement joins TRBV27 to TRBJ2-7; tentatively, D is TRBD1 or TRBD2 (5 bases each). The V end was cut by 6 bases, the J end by 7 bases, with 34 bases between. The length of the CDR3 is 19 residues. Per germline, CDR1 MNHEY and CDR2 SMNVEV (reference sequence).

The chain carries TRBV20-1 and TRBJ2-2; D perhaps matches TRBD2 (7 bases). This CDR3 is 14 amino acids long. The V gene's germline CDR1 is DFQATT and CDR2 SNEGSKA (reference sequence). V lost 5 bases and J lost 0, with 10 bases in between. The DNA for the CDR3 is TGCAGTGCTGGGGGGGCAGCGAACACCGGGGAGCTGTTTTTT. The encoded protein is CSAGGAANTGELFF.

This clonotype has a handful of counts. The chain uses TRBV7-3 and TRBJ2-5; D is perhaps TRBD2 (6 bases). V lost 3 bases to trimming and J lost 3 bases, with 14 bases between them. The CDR3 is 15 residues long. Per germline, CDR1 SGHTA and CDR2 FQGTGA. For the CDR3, the DNA is TGTGCCAGCAGCTTTGGGCAGGGAGGAAAAGAGACCCAGTACTTC. Its protein is CASSFGQGGKETQYF.

This clonotype was found many times. J is TRBJ2-5 and V is TRBV7-6; D unresolved. V shed 5 bases and J shed 0 bases, with 7 bases lying between them. The CDR3 is made up of 13 amino acids. Germline CDR1 and CDR2: SGHVS and FNYEAQ. The CDR3 reads CASSPMNQETQYF. DNA for the CDR3: TGTGCCAGCAGCCCCATGAACCAAGAGACCCAGTACTTC. Using reference TRBV7-6 and TRBJ2-5 for the parts outside the CDR3, the full variable domain is GAGVSQSPRYKVTKRGQDVALRCDPISGHVSLYWYRQALGQGPEFLTYFNYEAQQDKSGLPNDRFSAERPEGSISTLTIQRTEQRDSAMYRCASSPMNQETQYFGPGTRLLVL.

The table lists this clonotype with a count of one. The gene calls are TRBV4-1 and TRBJ2-7, with a weak D call TRBD2 (7 bases). This CDR3 comprises 14 residues. V lost 0 bases to trimming and J lost 7 bases, with 13 bases between them. The germline V gene encodes CDR1 MGHRA and CDR2 YSYEKL. CDR3 DNA: TGCGCCAGCAGCCAAGAAGGGGGGCGGGGGGAGCAGTACTTC. This translates into CASSQEGGRGEQYF.

On this clonotype: It may be a read error: a sequence one base away is much more abundant. This chain links TRBV7-3 with TRBJ2-5, with 10 bases identical to TRBD2. Germline V lookup: CDR1 SGHTA, CDR2 FQGTGA. The length of the CDR3 is 16 residues. The CDR3 protein is CGSSLGPSGRQETQYF. For the CDR3, the DNA is TGTGGCAGCAGCTTAGGCCCTAGCGGGAGACAAGAGACCCAGTACTTC.

The chain uses TRBV18 and TRBJ2-7, with 9 bases aligning to TRBD1. The CDR3 contains 16 residues. V trimming: 4 bases; J trimming: 5 bases; junction bases outside the gene matches: 12. The germline gives CDR1 KGHSH, CDR2 LQKENI. The CDR3: CASSLNRGQWRDEQYF. In DNA form, the CDR3 reads TGTGCCAGCTCACTTAACAGGGGGCAGTGGCGCGACGAGCAGTACTTC.

The chain links TRBV29-1 to TRBJ2-3; 7 bases are shared with TRBD2. Germline assignment: CDR1 SQVTM and CDR2 ANQGSEA. V lost 4 bases, J lost 3 bases, and 7 bases stayed unmatched. The CDR3 loop spans 14 amino acids. This CDR3 is CSVAAGVSTDTQYF. The DNA for the CDR3 is TGCAGCGTTGCTGCGGGAGTAAGTACAGATACGCAGTATTTT.

About this clonotype: A much larger clonotype is one base distant, so this may be a read error. The V gene is TRBV28, the J gene TRBJ2-4, with TRBD2 as a possible D gene (5 bases). Germline CDR1 MDHEN, CDR2 SYDVKM. The CDR3 consists of 16 residues. The CDR3 bases are TGTGCCAGCAGGCCTGGACGGGAATTGACCAAAAATATTCAGTACTTC. As protein: CASRPGRELTKNIQYF.

At least ten counts were recorded for this clonotype. The J gene is TRBJ1-3, the V gene TRBV24-1; D remains ambiguous. Trimming left V 0 bases short and J 4 bases short, with 6 bases between. This CDR3 has 14 amino acids. The germline CDR1 and CDR2 sequences are KGHDR and SFDVKD. CDR3: CATSDLLAGNTIYF. DNA of the CDR3: TGTGCCACCAGTGATTTGTTAGCGGGAAACACCATATATTTT.

The chain is built from TRBV4-1 and TRBJ2-5; possibly TRBD2 for D (6 bases). CDR1 MGHRA and CDR2 YSYEKL come from the germline V gene. V was trimmed by 4 bases and J by 2 bases, leaving 14 bases between them. The CDR3 spans 15 residues. CDR3 sequence (DNA): TGCGCCAGCAGCCGAATGGGACTTGGACAAGAGACCCAGTACTTC. Translating gives CASSRMGLGQETQYF.

This clonotype was seen a handful of times. The chain uses TRBV14 and TRBJ1-1; no clear D. Germline V CDR1 and CDR2: SGHDN, FVKESK. The CDR3 totals 14 residues. Trimming removed 1 base at V and 5 bases at J, with 11 bases between. DNA for the CDR3: TGTGCCAGCAGCCAAGTACGACTGACAACTGAAGCTTTCTTT. Translating it yields CASSQVRLTTEAFF.

This clonotype was seen many times. This rearrangement joins TRBV30 to TRBJ2-4; 7 nucleotides line up with TRBD1. V shed 0 bases, J shed 0 bases, and the junction held 5 bases outside the gene matches. The germline V gene has CDR1 GTSNPN and CDR2 SVGIG (reference sequence). The CDR3 loop spans 16 amino acids. CDR3 amino acids: CAWSVGQELAKNIQYF. The CDR3 DNA is TGTGCCTGGAGTGTAGGACAGGAGTTAGCCAAAAACATTCAGTACTTC.

This clonotype was counted at least ten times. The V gene is TRBV6-1, the J gene TRBJ1-6; 10 nucleotides align to TRBD1. J was trimmed by 9 bases and V by 6 bases; bases with no gene match: 11. The CDR3 has 16 residues. Germline lookup yields CDR1 MNHNS and CDR2 SASEGT. CDR3 nucleotides: TGTGCCAGCAGAAACACCGGGACAGGGGAAGGTTCACCCCTCCACTTT. Encoded protein: CASRNTGTGEGSPLHF.

This chain connects TRBV11-2 to TRBJ2-3; a weak D match, TRBD1 (5 bases). CDR1 and CDR2 (germline): SGHAT, FQNNGV. This CDR3 comprises 16 residues. Between the trimmed V and J ends, which lost 1 base and 1 base, there was a span of 12 bases. In DNA, the CDR3 is TGTGCCAGCAGCTTAGGGCCCGGCAGGGGCACAGATACGCAGTATTTT. Protein: CASSLGPGRGTDTQYF.

V usage is TRBV19 and J usage is TRBJ2-7; no clear D gene. This CDR3 has 15 residues. Trimming left V 5 bases short and J 2 bases short, with 16 bases between. CDR1 and CDR2 from the germline V gene are LNHDA and SQIVND (reference sequence). CDR3 amino acids: CASSAGLHYPYEQYF. In DNA form, the CDR3 reads TGTGCCAGTAGTGCCGGGCTCCACTATCCCTACGAGCAGTACTTC.

This clonotype was counted ten times or more. Here the CDR3 reads CASSEPGRNTEAFF. The CDR3 DNA sequence: TGTGCCAGCAGTGAGCCGGGAAGGAACACTGAAGCTTTCTTT. The chain couples TRBV6-1 to TRBJ1-1; D is unresolved. V shed 3 bases and J shed 1 base, with 9 bases lying between them. CDR3 length: 14 amino acids. The germline V gene encodes CDR1 MNHNS and CDR2 SASEGT.

The CDR3: CASSLNRGYNEQFF. In nucleotides, the CDR3 is TGTGCCAGCAGTTTAAATCGGGGGTACAATGAGCAGTTCTTC. The V call is TRBV28, the J call TRBJ2-1; TRBD2 might be the D (6 bases). In germline, CDR1 is MDHEN, CDR2 SYDVKM. The CDR3 sequence is 14 residues long. Trimming took off 2 bases at V and 4 bases at J, with 9 bases between the two ends.

A few counts support this clonotype. The gene calls are TRBV4-1 and TRBJ1-1; D is unresolved. Trimming stripped 3 bases from V and 5 bases from J, with 10 bases between. Germline-derived CDR1 and CDR2 are MGHRA and YSYEKL. CDR3 length: 13 residues. The CDR3 DNA reads TGCGCCAGCAGCCACCGACCGGGGACTGAAGCTTTCTTT. Translation: CASSHRPGTEAFF.

This clonotype has ten or more counts. This rearrangement joins TRBV6-2 or TRBV6-3 to TRBJ2-5; 8 nucleotides match TRBD2. Per the germline V gene, CDR1 is MNHEY and CDR2 is SVGEGT. The CDR3 contains 19 residues. Trimming removed 1 base from V and 5 bases from J; junction bases left unmatched: 18. CDR3 DNA: TGTGCCAGCAGTTACTACCTACCCATGGCGGGAGGCTCCCGGGAGACCCAGTACTTC. Translating gives CASSYYLPMAGGSRETQYF.

The gene calls are TRBV6-1 and TRBJ2-5, with D perhaps TRBD1 (6 bases). The germline V gene encodes CDR1 MNHNS and CDR2 SASEGT. V shed 6 bases and J shed 3 bases, with 14 bases lying between them. The CDR3 is made up of 14 amino acids. In DNA, the CDR3 is TGTGCCAGCAGAATGAAGACAGGAAAAGAGACCCAGTACTTC. It encodes CASRMKTGKETQYF.

This clonotype was observed at least ten times. This sequence joins TRBV7-3 and TRBJ2-7, with 9 positions matching TRBD2. From germline, CDR1 is SGHTA and CDR2 FQGTGA. CDR3 size: 15 residues. Losses at the gene ends were 5 bases for V and 5 bases for J; bases not matched to a gene: 10. The CDR3 coding sequence is TGTGCCAGCAGCCCACGGACTAGCGCTTTCGACGAGCAGTACTTC. Protein: CASSPRTSAFDEQYF.

There are a few counts of this clonotype. The rearrangement links TRBV20-1 to TRBJ2-7; 9 bases fit TRBD2. The CDR3 is made up of 14 amino acids. The V segment lost 6 bases and the J segment 2 bases; nucleotides outside the gene matches: 8. CDR1 and CDR2 from the germline V gene are DFQATT and SNEGSKA (reference sequence). The CDR3, as DNA: TGCAGTGCCATGGAGATAGCGGGGGCCTACGAGCAGTACTTC. The encoded protein is CSAMEIAGAYEQYF.

In its sample, this clonotype was seen many times. The chain has TRBV7-9 and TRBJ2-5; TRBD1 might be the D (6 bases). The germline V and J ends were trimmed by 5 bases and 2 bases, with 15 bases remaining between them. The germline gives CDR1 SEHNR, CDR2 FQNEAQ (reference sequence). There are 15 residues in the CDR3. As DNA, the CDR3 is TGTGCCAGCAGCAAGACCGGGACACCGCAAGAGACCCAGTACTTC. Translating gives CASSKTGTPQETQYF.